This T cell receptor (beta chain) came from a study of cytomegalovirus exposure and HLA in healthy donors. Findings of the study overall: There were some public TCRs occurring in many donors, but most TCR sequences were rare.

The CDR3 has 12 amino acids. Trimming removed 4 bases from V and 10 bases from J, with 11 bases in between. Germline V gives CDR1 MNHEY, CDR2 SMNVEV (reference sequence). Comment on this clone: Its target is not known.

With 60 Vbeta and 13 Jbeta primers, the PCR was carried out. TCRdb's copy holds only in-frame clones and misses some; the assay was immunoSEQ multiplex PCR. The profile covers roughly 190,000 clones, with approximately 82% appearing a single time and about 1.7% taken by the ten largest. The chain uses TRBV27 and TRBJ2-1, with D maybe TRBD1 (7 bases). The specimen sequenced was PBMCs. The clonotype was recovered from a young woman in good health and CMV-seronegative. CDR3 residues: CASSYRGGEQFF. The CDR3 region has the DNA TGTGCCAGCAGTTACAGGGGAGGCGAGCAGTTCTTC.